What follows are 5 T cell receptor beta chains derived from one specimen sequenced in a study of blood T cell repertoires in COVID-19. Libraries were prepared by immunoSEQ multiplex PCR; TCRdb keeps only in-frame clonotypes and omits some of them. The sample consists of approximately 97,000 clones, roughly 85% of them appearing once. Specimen: peripheral blood. The receptor source for this set is a middle-aged man with active COVID-19.

This chain links TRBV9 with TRBJ1-4, with D uncertain. Germline V gene lookup returns CDR1 SGDLS and CDR2 YYNGEE. Trimming took 3 bases from V and 11 from J, leaving 11 bases between them. This CDR3 is 12 amino acids long. The CDR3 reads CASSAGVGKLFF. The DNA for the CDR3 is TGTGCCAGCAGCGCCGGGGTTGGGAAACTGTTTTTT.

The rearrangement joins TRBV2 to TRBJ2-2; TRBD2 aligns across 8 bases. Per germline, CDR1 SNHLY and CDR2 FYNNEI. V gave up 6 bases and J gave up 4 bases; unmatched junction bases: 10. This CDR3 region has 16 residues. CDR3 in amino acids: CASRRQLAAGTGELFF. CDR3 nucleotide sequence: TGTGCCAGCAGGCGCCAACTAGCGGCAGGCACCGGGGAGCTGTTTTTT.

The chain combines TRBV6-5 with TRBJ1-2; D ambiguous. This CDR3 is built from 14 residues. CDR1 and CDR2 from the germline V gene are MNHEY and SVGAGI. Deletions cut 4 bases from V and 7 bases from J, with 16 bases between. CDR3 region: CASSSQPRTGGYTF. CDR3 DNA sequence: TGTGCCAGCAGTTCCCAACCCAGGACTGGTGGCTACACCTTC.

The rearrangement links TRBV2 to TRBJ2-5; 10 bases align to TRBD2. Unmatched junction bases numbered 11, after V lost 6 bases and J lost 4 bases. The germline gives CDR1 SNHLY, CDR2 FYNNEI. The CDR3 is made up of 16 amino acids. The CDR3 reads CASRTSGLFLGETQYF. The DNA of the CDR3 is TGTGCCAGCAGGACTAGCGGGCTCTTCTTAGGAGAGACCCAGTACTTC.

This clone was seen more than once but under ten times. V usage is TRBV11-2 and J usage is TRBJ2-5; 10 positions match TRBD2. Trimming at V came to 1 base and at J to 5 bases, leaving 4 bases not matched to a gene. CDR1 SGHAT and CDR2 FQNNGV come from the germline V gene. The length of the CDR3 is 15 residues. CDR3 region: CASSLGAGGRETQYF. In DNA form, the CDR3 reads TGTGCCAGCAGCTTAGGAGCGGGGGGGAGGGAGACCCAGTACTTC.